This T cell receptor beta chain was sequenced in a study of blood T cell repertoires in COVID-19. Whole-study context: COVID-19 samples from acute and convalescent phases originated in the United States, Italy and Spain. T cells, B-cell-depleted T cells, or PBMCs provided the cDNA or gDNA that served as material.

Only in-frame clones appear in the TCRdb table, and some are missing; sequencing was by immunoSEQ multiplex PCR. The profile shows tens of thousands of clones, around 77% of them singletons. The clonotype was recovered from a man older than 75 with active or convalescent COVID-19. The specimen sequenced was peripheral blood.

The CDR3 nucleotides read TGTGCCAGCAGTTCCCGGGCAGGGTTTTCACCCCTCCACTTT. This gives the protein CASSSRAGFSPLHF. The V and J genes are TRBV28 and TRBJ1-6, with a weak D call TRBD1 (5 bases). Germline-derived CDR1 and CDR2 are MDHEN and SYDVKM. Trimming took 4 bases from V and 9 from J, leaving 13 bases between them. The CDR3 contains 14 residues.